Each of the 31 T cell receptor beta chains below was sequenced from the same sample in a study of cytomegalovirus exposure and HLA in healthy donors. Sequenced by immunoSEQ multiplex PCR; TCRdb stores in-frame clones only, minus some. The profile covers about 180,000 clones, with less than 85% appearing a single time and more than 15% taken by the ten largest. Sequenced: PBMCs. The receptors come from a man younger than 30 in good health and CMV-seropositive.

The chain is built from TRBV4-1 and TRBJ1-1; maybe TRBD1 (5 bases). In germline, CDR1 is MGHRA, CDR2 YSYEKL. CDR3 size: 15 residues. Deletions cut 5 bases from V and 9 bases from J, with 22 bases between. CDR3 coding DNA: TGCGCCAGCAGCTCTGTAGGGAAAAGTGGGGGGAAAGCTTTCTTT. Translating gives CASSSVGKSGGKAFF.

This clone showed up just a few times. The V call is TRBV6-1, the J call TRBJ1-1, with 9 positions matching TRBD1. The V gene end was trimmed by 8 bases and the J gene end by 5 bases; junction bases not matched to a gene: 6. CDR1 is MNHNS, CDR2 SASEGT, per germline. This CDR3 spans 13 amino acids. The chain's CDR3 is CASGGTGQTEAFF. CDR3 DNA sequence: TGTGCCAGCGGAGGGACAGGGCAAACTGAAGCTTTCTTT.

This chain joins TRBV28 and TRBJ1-4, with 7 bases identical to TRBD1. The V segment lost 3 bases and the J segment 2 bases; nucleotides outside the gene matches: 6. The CDR3 is 16 amino acids. Germline CDR1 MDHEN, CDR2 SYDVKM. This CDR3 reads CASSLQGVGTNEKLFF. In DNA, the CDR3 is TGTGCCAGCAGTTTGCAGGGGGTAGGGACTAATGAAAAACTGTTTTTT.

The chain couples TRBV6-5 to TRBJ1-1; possibly TRBD1 for D (5 bases). Germline-derived CDR1 and CDR2 are MNHEY and SVGAGI. This CDR3 comprises 14 residues. V was shortened by 2 bases and J by 4 bases, with 11 bases between the two germline ends. The CDR3 bases are TGTGCCAGCAGTTACGGGGCCACGGGCACTGAAGCTTTCTTT. This gives the protein CASSYGATGTEAFF.

The CDR3 DNA reads as TGCAGCGTTTTGGACAGGGACCAGCCCCAGCATTTT. It codes for CSVLDRDQPQHF. The chain recombines TRBV29-1 with TRBJ1-5, with 8 bases that match TRBD1. V dropped 5 bases and J dropped 7; count of bases not matched to a gene: 4. CDR1 and CDR2 from the germline V gene are SQVTM and ANQGSEA. There are 12 residues in the CDR3.

This clone has only one observation. The chain is built from TRBV28 and TRBJ1-5; possibly TRBD1 for D (6 bases). CDR1 and CDR2 (germline): MDHEN, SYDVKM. CDR3 length equals 18 residues. Trimming removed 5 bases from V and 3 bases from J, with 23 bases in between. The CDR3 is CASSGALAGAGTNQPQHF. For the CDR3, the DNA is TGTGCCAGCAGTGGGGCCCTAGCGGGGGCTGGAACCAATCAGCCCCAGCATTTT.

The chain uses TRBV4-2 and TRBJ1-4; 9 bases align to TRBD1. Germline V CDR1 and CDR2: LGHNA, YNFKEQ. This CDR3 contains 15 residues. Trimming took 4 bases from V and 5 from J; bases not matched to a gene: 5. CDR3 coding DNA: TGTGCCAGCAGCCGAGACAGGGGGAGAAATGAAAAACTGTTTTTT. Translated: CASSRDRGRNEKLFF.

The CDR3 here is CASRTALGEQYF. CDR3 in DNA: TGTGCCAGCCGGACAGCCCTCGGCGAGCAGTACTTC. The chain combines TRBV28 with TRBJ2-7, with D maybe TRBD1 (6 bases). Looked up from germline, CDR1 is MDHEN and CDR2 is SYDVKM. This CDR3 is built from 12 residues. Trimming cost V 8 bases and J 6 bases, with 14 bases left between them.

This clone was detected only a few times. The chain recombines TRBV5-5 with TRBJ2-3, with 9 nucleotides matching TRBD1. The CDR3 spans 14 residues. Trimming took 5 bases from V and 6 from J; bases not matched to a gene: 7. Germline V lookup: CDR1 SGHKS, CDR2 YYEKEE (reference sequence). This CDR3 reads CASSPQGAGDTQYF. CDR3 nucleotides: TGTGCCAGCAGTCCACAGGGGGCGGGGGATACGCAGTATTTT.

The chain carries TRBV7-9 and TRBJ2-1; 10 nucleotides match TRBD2. Losses at the gene ends were 5 bases for V and 7 bases for J; bases not matched to a gene: 8. This CDR3 contains 15 residues. CDR1 is SEHNR and CDR2 is FQNEAQ in the germline V gene (reference sequence). CDR3 DNA: TGTGCCAGCAGCCTTCTCCTAGCGGGAGTTAATGAGCAGTTCTTC. Its translation is CASSLLLAGVNEQFF.

The chain has TRBV12-5 and TRBJ2-1; 13 bases agree with TRBD2. Germline V CDR1 and CDR2: LGHNT, FRNRAP. V lost 7 bases, J lost 10 bases, and 10 bases stayed unmatched. The CDR3 totals 15 residues. CDR3 sequence: CASALGLAGVWEQFF. The CDR3 DNA is TGTGCTAGTGCCCTAGGACTAGCGGGAGTCTGGGAGCAGTTCTTC. Variable domain in full (rest from reference TRBV12-5 and TRBJ2-1): DARVTQTPRHKVTEMGQEVTMRCQPILGHNTVFWYRQTMMQGLELLAYFRNRAPLDDSGMPKDRFSAEMPDATLATLKIQPSEPRDSAVYFCASALGLAGVWEQFFGPGTRLTVL.

The chain has TRBV28 and TRBJ2-7; 9 bases align to TRBD1. The CDR3 has 15 residues. CDR1 and CDR2 from the germline V gene are MDHEN and SYDVKM. V was clipped by 5 bases and J by 3 bases; unmatched bases: 8. The CDR3 spells CASSPRDRVNYEQYF. CDR3 sequence (DNA): TGTGCCAGCAGTCCAAGGGACAGGGTGAACTACGAGCAGTACTTC. The full variable domain, completed using reference TRBV28 and TRBJ2-7, is DVKVTQSSRYLVKRTGEKVFLECVQDMDHENMFWYRQDPGLGLRLIYFSYDVKMKEKGDIPEGYSVSREKKERFSLILESASTNQTSMYLCASSPRDRVNYEQYFGPGTRLTVT.

The genes are TRBV29-1 and TRBJ2-3; D possibly corresponds to TRBD1 (6 bases). Germline V gene data show CDR1 as SQVTM and CDR2 as ANQGSEA. The length of the CDR3 is 14 residues. The V gene lost 7 bases and the J gene lost 1 base, with 15 bases spanning the gap. CDR3 in DNA: TGCAGCGCTAATCAGGGGCGGGGCACAGATACGCAGTATTTT. This gives the protein CSANQGRGTDTQYF.

This clone was detected once. V usage is TRBV7-8 and J usage is TRBJ2-3; maybe TRBD2 (6 bases). The germline V and J ends were trimmed by 7 bases and 2 bases, with 16 bases remaining between them. CDR1 SGHVS and CDR2 FQNEAQ come from the germline V gene. CDR3 length: 15 residues. For the CDR3, the DNA is TGTGCCAGCATTCGGAGGGATCTATACACAGATACGCAGTATTTT. Protein product: CASIRRDLYTDTQYF.

This clone has just one count. The chain couples TRBV10-1 to TRBJ1-6; TRBD1 matches 7 bases. With V trimmed by 5 bases and J by 9 bases, 7 bases remained unmatched. CDR1 and CDR2 from the germline V gene are WNHNN and SYGVQD (reference sequence). CDR3 length: 14 residues. CDR3 sequence (DNA): TGCGCCAGCAGTACAGGGGCGAGCGGTTCACCCCTCCACTTT. Protein product: CASSTGASGSPLHF.

This sequence joins TRBV5-4 and TRBJ2-7, with 7 bases that match TRBD2. The CDR3 is 14 amino acids. Germline loops: CDR1 SGHNT, CDR2 YYREEE (reference sequence). Trimming at V came to 9 bases and at J to 7 bases, leaving 16 bases not matched to a gene. CDR3 bases: TGTGCCACACGGCTGGGGGGGGGACCGGGGGAGCAGTACTTC. This encodes CATRLGGGPGEQYF. Combining the CDR3 with reference TRBV5-4 and TRBJ2-7 gives the whole variable domain ETGVTQSPTHLIKTRGQQVTLRCSSQSGHNTVSWYQQALGQGPQFIFQYYREEENGRGNFPPRFSGLQFPNYSSELNVNALELDDSALYLCATRLGGGPGEQYFGPGTRLTVT.

This chain joins TRBV7-9 and TRBJ2-7; D remains unclear. Germline values: CDR1 SEHNR, CDR2 FQNEAQ (reference sequence). V dropped 4 bases and J dropped 4 bases, with 14 bases sitting between them. This CDR3 region has 14 residues. The CDR3 spells CASSSVEQPYEQYF. CDR3 DNA: TGTGCCAGCAGCTCGGTGGAACAGCCTTACGAGCAGTACTTC.

This chain joins TRBV19 and TRBJ2-3; TRBD2 might be the D (7 bases). V was trimmed by 6 bases and J by 2 bases, leaving 9 bases between them. Germline V gene data show CDR1 as LNHDA and CDR2 as SQIVND (reference sequence). The CDR3 length is 13 residues. CDR3: CASSGGLTDTQYF. CDR3 DNA: TGTGCCAGTAGCGGGGGGCTCACAGATACGCAGTATTTT. The whole variable domain, remainder taken from reference TRBV19 and TRBJ2-3, is DGGITQSPKYLFRKEGQNVTLSCEQNLNHDAMYWYRQDPGQGLRLIYYSQIVNDFQKGDIAEGYSVSREKKESFPLTVTSAQKNPTAFYLCASSGGLTDTQYFGPGTRLTVL.

The chain has TRBV4-1 and TRBJ2-3; 11 bases line up with TRBD2. This CDR3 has 15 residues. Germline V gene data show CDR1 as MGHRA and CDR2 as YSYEKL. The V and J ends lost 1 base and 4 bases, in that order; junction bases with no gene match: 1. The CDR3 nucleotides are TGCGCCAGCAGCCAAGGTAGCGGGGGGGCAGATACGCAGTATTTT. This gives the protein CASSQGSGGADTQYF.

V usage is TRBV10-3 and J usage is TRBJ2-1; the match to TRBD1 covers 10 bases. After removal of 4 bases from V and 6 bases from J, the junction contained 0 bases not matched to a gene. Germline CDR1 and CDR2: ENHRY and SYGVKD. The CDR3 has 13 residues. The CDR3 DNA sequence: TGTGCCATCAGTGGGACAGGGGGCAATGAGCAGTTCTTC. It translates to CAISGTGGNEQFF.

This clone was counted a few times. The gene calls are TRBV19 and TRBJ1-1; D not resolved. The CDR3 has 12 residues. Looked up from germline, CDR1 is LNHDA and CDR2 is SQIVND (reference sequence). Trimming took off 3 bases at V and 8 bases at J, with 10 bases between the two ends. For the CDR3, the DNA is TGTGCCAGTAGTATTAGTCACAGAGAAGCTTTCTTT. This translates into CASSISHREAFF.

This chain uses TRBV27 with TRBJ2-2; TRBD2 aligns across 11 bases. The CDR3 has 15 residues. The V and J ends lost 4 bases and 6 bases, in that order; junction bases with no gene match: 4. In germline, CDR1 is MNHEY, CDR2 SMNVEV (reference sequence). The CDR3 loop is CASSSGTSGAGELFF. CDR3 in DNA: TGTGCCAGCAGTTCCGGGACTAGCGGCGCCGGGGAGCTGTTTTTT.

This sequence joins TRBV19 and TRBJ1-1; D remains ambiguous. Trimming left V 2 bases short and J 0 bases short, with 10 bases between. The CDR3 length is 15 residues. CDR1 is LNHDA, CDR2 SQIVND, per germline (reference sequence). The CDR3 DNA follows: TGTGCCAGTAGTATAAGGTACAGTCTGAACACTGAAGCTTTCTTT. It specifies CASSIRYSLNTEAFF. Full variable domain (rest looked up from reference TRBV19 and TRBJ1-1): DGGITQSPKYLFRKEGQNVTLSCEQNLNHDAMYWYRQDPGQGLRLIYYSQIVNDFQKGDIAEGYSVSREKKESFPLTVTSAQKNPTAFYLCASSIRYSLNTEAFFGQGTRLTVV.

The chain is built from TRBV2 and TRBJ2-7, with 8 bases that match TRBD2. Trimming at V came to 1 base and at J to 0 bases, leaving 2 bases not matched to a gene. This CDR3 has 15 amino acids. In germline, CDR1 is SNHLY, CDR2 FYNNEI. DNA of the CDR3: TGTGCCAGCAGTGAAGGGGCGGGAGGCTCCTACGAGCAGTACTTC. Translation gives CASSEGAGGSYEQYF.

The chain couples TRBV28 to TRBJ2-1; a weak D match, TRBD2 (6 bases). Germline assignment: CDR1 MDHEN and CDR2 SYDVKM. The germline V and J ends were trimmed by 3 bases and 3 bases, with 12 bases remaining between them. This CDR3 spans 15 amino acids. CDR3 amino acids: CASSFRGTYYNEQFF. The CDR3 coding sequence is TGTGCCAGCAGTTTTCGGGGGACCTACTACAATGAGCAGTTCTTC.

The chain carries TRBV5-1 and TRBJ2-7; 11 bases line up with TRBD2. This CDR3 contains 14 residues. Germline CDR1 reads SGHRS; CDR2 reads YFSETQ. The V segment lost 4 bases and the J segment 3 bases; nucleotides outside the gene matches: 3. CDR3 in amino acids: CASSPGTSGYEQYF. Written as DNA, the CDR3 is TGCGCCAGCAGCCCCGGGACTAGCGGCTACGAGCAGTACTTC.

Written as DNA, the CDR3 is TGTGCCAGCAGTTACTTAGAAGCTAACTATGGCTACACCTTC. Translating gives CASSYLEANYGYTF. The chain uses TRBV6-6 and TRBJ1-2; D not certain. V was pared by 1 base and J by 0 bases, with 6 bases between. This CDR3 is built from 14 residues. The germline gives CDR1 MNHNY, CDR2 SVGAGI (reference sequence).

With regard to this clone: The sample carries other DNA sequences with the same CDR3. The chain carries TRBV2 and TRBJ2-7; unclear D gene. The CDR3 length is 12 residues. Trimming shortened V by 3 bases and J by 1 base, and 4 bases separated the two germline ends. CDR1 SNHLY and CDR2 FYNNEI come from the germline V gene. The chain's CDR3 is CASSDGSYEQYF. The DNA for the CDR3 is TGTGCCAGCAGTGACGGGTCCTACGAGCAGTACTTC. The full variable domain, its missing parts supplied by reference TRBV2 and TRBJ2-7, is EPEVTQTPSHQVTQMGQEVILRCVPISNHLYFYWYRQILGQKVEFLVSFYNNEISEKSEIFDDQFSVERPDGSNFTLKIRSTKLEDSAMYFCASSDGSYEQYFGPGTRLTVT.

This clone was seen a few times. V gene TRBV18 combines with J gene TRBJ2-2; 7 bases line up with TRBD1. The CDR3 length is 16 residues. V trimming: 6 bases; J trimming: 7 bases; junction bases outside the gene matches: 14. In germline, CDR1 is KGHSH, CDR2 LQKENI. Here the CDR3 DNA reads TGTGCCAGCTCTTCTTTAGATGGGACAGAAATCGGGGAGCTGTTTTTT. It is translated as CASSSLDGTEIGELFF.

The chain uses TRBV7-3 and TRBJ2-1; 8 positions match TRBD2. There are 18 residues in the CDR3. CDR1 and CDR2 from the germline V gene are SGHTA and FQGTGA. Losses at the gene ends were 1 base for V and 0 bases for J; bases not matched to a gene: 8. The CDR3 reads CASSLSGSGASSYNEQFF. CDR3 nucleotide sequence: TGTGCCAGCAGCTTAAGTGGTAGCGGGGCAAGCTCCTACAATGAGCAGTTCTTC.

At least ten counts were recorded for this clone. This sample includes further DNA sequences coding for the same CDR3. The gene calls are TRBV29-1 and TRBJ2-3; D is undetermined. The germline V and J ends were trimmed by 5 bases and 2 bases, with 11 bases remaining between them. Germline values: CDR1 SQVTM, CDR2 ANQGSEA. This CDR3 is 13 amino acids long. The CDR3 DNA follows: TGCAGCGTTCGCTCAGGCCTCACAGATACGCAGTATTTT. Translation gives CSVRSGLTDTQYF.